The next 10 T cell receptor beta chains were all read from a single sample in a study of T-cell memory formation after mild COVID-19. In TCRdb, the 5' RACE reads were re-called with MiXCR into one record per CDR3 protein. The top ten hold 5% to 6.5% of the sample, which has about 110,000 distinct CDR3 sequences, roughly a sixth seen once. Sequencing input: PBMCs or a T cell subset sorted from them (not recorded which). The receptors here all came from a young man who had mild COVID-19 (a few samples of this study predate the infection). Cell type and time point are not known.

The chain recombines TRBV29-1 with TRBJ1-1; 7 bases line up with TRBD1. The CDR3 contains 14 residues. Germline lookup yields CDR1 SQVTM and CDR2 ANQGSEA. The DNA of the CDR3 is TGCAGTGGGGGAGGGGGCCGCGGGAGCACTGAAGCTTTCTTT. Translation gives CSGGGGRGSTEAFF.

This clonotype showed up just a few times. The chain employs TRBV10-1 and TRBJ1-4; a weak D match, TRBD1 (6 bases). The germline CDR1 and CDR2 sequences are WNHNN and SYGVQD (reference sequence). This CDR3 region has 14 residues. Trimming removed 6 bases from V and 9 bases from J, with 17 bases in between. The CDR3 region is CASREQGGEKKLFF. Written as DNA, the CDR3 is TGCGCCAGCAGAGAACAGGGAGGGGAGAAAAAACTGTTTTTT.

This clonotype was counted ten times or more. V is TRBV29-1 and J is TRBJ1-1; D perhaps matches TRBD1 (5 bases). The CDR3 has 15 residues. V was trimmed by 4 bases and J by 0 bases, leaving 15 bases between them. The germline gives CDR1 SQVTM, CDR2 ANQGSEA. The DNA of the CDR3 is TGCAGCGTTGCACCGGGTTGGGGGATGAACACTGAAGCTTTCTTT. Its protein is CSVAPGWGMNTEAFF. Complete variable domain (other parts from reference TRBV29-1 and TRBJ1-1): SAVISQKPSRDICQRGTSLTIQCQVDSQVTMMFWYRQQPGQSLTLIATANQGSEATYESGFVIDKFPISRPNLTFSTLTVSNMSPEDSSIYLCSVAPGWGMNTEAFFGQGTRLTVV.

The chain is built from TRBV3-1 and TRBJ2-5; D tentatively reads TRBD1 or TRBD2 (5 bases each). Looked up from germline, CDR1 is LGHDT and CDR2 is YNNKEL (reference sequence). The CDR3 sequence is 15 residues long. The ends were cut back, 6 bases at V and 4 bases at J, with 18 bases in the middle. In DNA, the CDR3 is TGTGCCAGCAGTCTAGTCCCCGGGGCGGGAGAGACCCAGTACTTC. This encodes CASSLVPGAGETQYF.

This sequence joins TRBV6-2 or TRBV6-3 and TRBJ1-5; D is unclear. The length of the CDR3 is 18 residues. In germline, CDR1 is MNHEY, CDR2 SVGEGT. V was pared by 0 bases and J by 0 bases, with 15 bases between. The CDR3, as DNA: TGTGCCAGCAGTTACTCGAATGACCGAGGTTATAGCAATCAGCCCCAGCATTTT. It encodes CASSYSNDRGYSNQPQHF.

This clonotype was counted many times. The chain recombines TRBV5-1 with TRBJ2-3; D remains unclear. Per germline, CDR1 SGHRS and CDR2 YFSETQ. The ends were cut back, 3 bases at V and 6 bases at J, with 5 bases in the middle. CDR3 length: 11 residues. CDR3 amino acids: CASSSEDTQYF. As DNA, the CDR3 is TGCGCCAGCAGCTCAGAGGATACGCAGTATTTT.

The table lists this clonotype with a few counts. The chain couples TRBV7-8 to TRBJ2-1; TRBD2 agrees at 16 bases. The CDR3 is 16 residues long. Germline assignment: CDR1 SGHVS and CDR2 FQNEAQ. The V segment lost 4 bases and the J segment 12 bases; nucleotides outside the gene matches: 9. In DNA, the CDR3 is TGTGCCAGCAGCTGGAAAGGGACTAGCGGGGGGGCTGTGCAGTTCTTC. Protein: CASSWKGTSGGAVQFF. Drawing the rest from reference TRBV7-8 and TRBJ2-1, the complete variable domain is GAGVSQSPRYKVAKRGQDVALRCDPISGHVSLFWYQQALGQGPEFLTYFQNEAQLDKSGLPSDRFFAERPEGSVSTLKIQRTQQEDSAVYLCASSWKGTSGGAVQFFGPGTRLTVL.

This clonotype has ten or more counts. The chain combines TRBV3-2 with TRBJ2-7. TRBV3-2 is termed a pseudogene. The CDR3 covers 13 residues. The chain's CDR3 is CASSQDGDYEQYV. CDR3 DNA sequence: TGTGCCAGCAGCCAAGACGGAGACTACGAGCAGTACGTC.

This clonotype was seen at least ten times. The genes are TRBV5-1 and TRBJ2-3; 9 bases are shared with TRBD1. Germline trimming cut 7 bases from V and 4 bases from J; bases unmatched to any gene: 7. This CDR3 region has 14 residues. Germline V gives CDR1 SGHRS, CDR2 YFSETQ. The DNA for the CDR3 is TGCGCCAGCCGGGACAGGGCTATCGCAGATACGCAGTATTTT. Translation gives CASRDRAIADTQYF.

The V and J genes are TRBV10-3 and TRBJ1-1; TRBD1 might be the D (6 bases). The germline CDR1 and CDR2 sequences are ENHRY and SYGVKD. Trimming took off 7 bases at V and 2 bases at J, with 11 bases between the two ends. CDR3 size: 13 residues. CDR3 bases: TGTGCCATCACCCTGGACAGTAACACTGAAGCTTTCTTT. Translating it yields CAITLDSNTEAFF.